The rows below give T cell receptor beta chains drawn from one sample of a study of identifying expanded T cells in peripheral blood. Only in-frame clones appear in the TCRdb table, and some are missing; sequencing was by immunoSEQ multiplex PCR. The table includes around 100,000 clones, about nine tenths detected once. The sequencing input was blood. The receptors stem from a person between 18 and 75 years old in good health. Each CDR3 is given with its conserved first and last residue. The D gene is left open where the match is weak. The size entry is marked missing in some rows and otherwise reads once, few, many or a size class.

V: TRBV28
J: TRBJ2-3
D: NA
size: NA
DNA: TGTGCCAGCAGTTTATTTGGGGACGGGAGCACAGATACGCAGTATTTT
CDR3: CASSLFGDGSTDTQYF

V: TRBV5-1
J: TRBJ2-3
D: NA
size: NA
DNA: TGCGCCAGCAGCCAGGACACGCCCTACACAGATACGCAGTATTTT
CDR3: CASSQDTPYTDTQYF

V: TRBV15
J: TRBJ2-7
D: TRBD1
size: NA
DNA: TGTGCCACCAGCAGGGACAGGGGGTCGGACGAGCAGTACTTC
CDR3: CATSRDRGSDEQYF

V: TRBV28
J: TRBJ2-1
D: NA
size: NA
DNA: TGTGCCAGCAGTGGAGGGTACAATGAGCAGTTCTTC
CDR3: CASSGGYNEQFF

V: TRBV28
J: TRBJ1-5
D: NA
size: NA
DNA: TGTGCCAGCAGCCCTAGGGGTTACGCTGCACAGCCCCAGCATTTT
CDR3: CASSPRGYAAQPQHF

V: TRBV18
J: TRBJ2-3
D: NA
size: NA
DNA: TGTGCCAGCTCTCTCCCGGGCACAGATACGCAGTATTTT
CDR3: CASSLPGTDTQYF

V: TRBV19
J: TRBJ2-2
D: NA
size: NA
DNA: TGTGCCAGTAGTATCACAGCTCCAATAGGGGAGCTGTTTTTT
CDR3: CASSITAPIGELFF

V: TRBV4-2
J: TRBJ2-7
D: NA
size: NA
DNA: TGTGCCAGCAGCCCCCACAGGGATCGGTACGAGCAGTACTTC
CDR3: CASSPHRDRYEQYF

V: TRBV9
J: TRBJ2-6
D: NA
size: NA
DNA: TGTGCCAGCAGCCCCCGGGGGAACGGGGCCAACGTCCTGACTTTC
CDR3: CASSPRGNGANVLTF

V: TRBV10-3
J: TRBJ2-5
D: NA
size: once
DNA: TGTGCCATCAGTGCTTCAATAGCGGCCCCCCAAGAGACCCAGTACTTC
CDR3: CAISASIAAPQETQYF